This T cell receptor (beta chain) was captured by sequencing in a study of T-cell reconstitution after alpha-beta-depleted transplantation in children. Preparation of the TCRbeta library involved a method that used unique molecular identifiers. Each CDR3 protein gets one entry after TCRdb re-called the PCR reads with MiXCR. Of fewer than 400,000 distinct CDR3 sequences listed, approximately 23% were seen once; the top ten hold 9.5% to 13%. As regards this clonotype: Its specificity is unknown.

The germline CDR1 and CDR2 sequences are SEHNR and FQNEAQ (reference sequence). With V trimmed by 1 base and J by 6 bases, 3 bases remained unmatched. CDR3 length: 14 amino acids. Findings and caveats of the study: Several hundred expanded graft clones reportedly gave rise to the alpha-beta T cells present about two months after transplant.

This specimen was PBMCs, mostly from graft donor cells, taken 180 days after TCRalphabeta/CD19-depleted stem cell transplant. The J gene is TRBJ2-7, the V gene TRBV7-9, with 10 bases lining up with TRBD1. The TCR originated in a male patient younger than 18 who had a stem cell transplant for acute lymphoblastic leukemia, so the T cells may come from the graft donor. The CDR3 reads CASSLGGTGVEQYF. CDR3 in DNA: TGTGCCAGCAGCTTAGGAGGGACAGGGGTCGAGCAGTACTTC.